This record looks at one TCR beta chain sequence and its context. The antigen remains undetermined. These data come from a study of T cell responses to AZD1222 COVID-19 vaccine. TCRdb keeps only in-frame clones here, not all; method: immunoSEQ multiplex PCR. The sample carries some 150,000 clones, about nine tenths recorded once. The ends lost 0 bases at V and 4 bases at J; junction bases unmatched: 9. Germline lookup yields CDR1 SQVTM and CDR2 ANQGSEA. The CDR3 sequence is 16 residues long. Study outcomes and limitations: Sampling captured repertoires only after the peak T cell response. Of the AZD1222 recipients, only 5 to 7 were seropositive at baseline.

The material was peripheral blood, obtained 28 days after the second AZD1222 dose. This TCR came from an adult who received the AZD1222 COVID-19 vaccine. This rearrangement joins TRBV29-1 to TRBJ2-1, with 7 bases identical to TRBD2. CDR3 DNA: TGCAGCGTTGAAGATCCCGGGCGGGGGAAGTACAATGAGCAGTTCTTC. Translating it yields CSVEDPGRGKYNEQFF.